The 12 T cell receptor beta chains below all came from one sample that was sequenced in a study of metastatic and nonmetastatic thyroid tumors. Via MiXCR, TCRdb re-called the PCR reads. The sample lists tens of thousands of clones, roughly 18% occurring once. Every patient was untreated before thyroid surgery. Material: blood. The receptor source for this set is a female donor with papillary thyroid cancer or a benign thyroid nodule (not recorded which). Some clones in this sample may be carry-over from other donors' samples.

The rearrangement uses TRBV7-2 and TRBJ2-7; 10 bases map to TRBD1. V was clipped by 5 bases and J by 2 bases; unmatched bases: 6. The CDR3 has 15 amino acids. The germline V gene encodes CDR1 SGHTA and CDR2 FQGNSA. CDR3 in DNA: TGTGCCAGCAGCGGCCGGGACAGGGGAGCCTACGAGCAGTACTTC. Translated: CASSGRDRGAYEQYF.

This clone was seen ten or more times. Written as DNA, the CDR3 is TGTGCCAGCTCGGCAGGGGTTGAGCGGGAGCAGTACTTC. Translated, it gives CASSAGVEREQYF. This chain connects TRBV7-8 to TRBJ2-7; a weak D match, TRBD1 (6 bases). This CDR3 has 13 amino acids. Between the trimmed V and J ends, which lost 8 bases and 7 bases, there was a span of 18 bases. Germline lookup yields CDR1 SGHVS and CDR2 FQNEAQ.

The table lists this clone with many counts. The gene calls are TRBV7-8 and TRBJ2-1; 12 bases map to TRBD2. The germline V gene has CDR1 SGHVS and CDR2 FQNEAQ. With V trimmed by 5 bases and J by 10 bases, 9 bases remained unmatched. This CDR3 is 15 amino acids long. The CDR3 DNA reads TGTGCCAGCAGCCCCAGACTAGCGGGAGATCGGGAGCAGTTCTTC. The encoded protein is CASSPRLAGDREQFF. The complete variable domain, with remaining parts taken from reference TRBV7-8 and TRBJ2-1, reads GAGVSQSPRYKVAKRGQDVALRCDPISGHVSLFWYQQALGQGPEFLTYFQNEAQLDKSGLPSDRFFAERPEGSVSTLKIQRTQQEDSAVYLCASSPRLAGDREQFFGPGTRLTVL.

This clone is classed as medium-sized. The chain is built from TRBV6-1 and TRBJ2-7; TRBD1 agrees at 7 bases. With V trimmed by 7 bases and J by 3 bases, 6 bases remained unmatched. The CDR3 totals 13 residues. Germline CDR1 is MNHNS and CDR2 is SASEGT. CDR3 sequence reads: CASTPGQSYEQYF. CDR3 in DNA: TGTGCCAGCACCCCGGGACAGAGCTACGAGCAGTACTTC.

About this clone itself: With a much larger clone just one base away, this may be a read error. The sample contains more than one DNA sequence encoding this CDR3. The CDR3 is CASSSTSGKYEQYF. Written as DNA, the CDR3 is TGTGCCAGCAGTTCGACAAGCGGGAAGTACGAGCAGTACTTC. The chain is built from TRBV2 and TRBJ2-7; 7 bases line up with TRBD2. From germline, CDR1 is SNHLY and CDR2 FYNNEI. This CDR3 contains 14 residues. The junction had 8 bases not matched to a gene; V was cut back by 5 bases and J by 4 bases.

V and J are TRBV19 and TRBJ2-1, with D possibly being TRBD2 (5 bases). V lost 5 bases to trimming and J lost 5 bases, with 22 bases between them. This CDR3 spans 17 amino acids. From germline, CDR1 is LNHDA and CDR2 SQIVND (reference sequence). Here the CDR3 DNA reads TGTGCCAGTAGTCTAAGCCCCCCTCGGGGTAGAGACAATGAGCAGTTCTTC. The encoded protein is CASSLSPPRGRDNEQFF.

This clone was recorded a few times. An end of the junction differs from the germline gene, which may be a read error. V gene TRBV6-2 or TRBV6-3 combines with J gene TRBJ2-3; D unresolved. Germline-derived CDR1 and CDR2 are MNHEY and SVGEGT. The length of the CDR3 is 14 residues. The DNA of the CDR3 is TGCGCCAGCACCCGGACCCCGACCACAGATACGCAGTATTTT. This sequence encodes CASTRTPTTDTQYF.

The chain employs TRBV6-1 and TRBJ2-7, with TRBD2 matching over 9 bases. The CDR3 is 17 residues long. The ends lost 6 bases at V and 2 bases at J; junction bases unmatched: 14. Per germline, CDR1 MNHNS and CDR2 SASEGT. The CDR3 protein is CASRVSAIAGETYEQYF. In nucleotides, the CDR3 is TGTGCCAGCAGGGTCAGCGCCATAGCGGGAGAGACCTACGAGCAGTACTTC.

This clone was seen ten or more times. The chain carries TRBV20-1 and TRBJ2-3; the D is unclear. Trimming left V 3 bases short and J 4 bases short, with 5 bases between. The CDR3 runs to 11 residues. CDR1 and CDR2 (germline): DFQATT, SNEGSKA (reference sequence). The CDR3 region is CSASYPDTQYF. The CDR3 DNA is TGCAGTGCTAGTTACCCAGATACGCAGTATTTT.

The sample holds many counts of this clone. J is TRBJ1-1 and V is TRBV5-5; D is unclear. The CDR3 extends over 13 amino acids. Germline CDR1 SGHKS, CDR2 YYEKEE (reference sequence). With 4 bases removed from V and 0 bases from J, the gap between germline ends came to 7 bases. CDR3 sequence reads: CASSRRMNTEAFF. In DNA, the CDR3 is TGTGCCAGCAGCCGCCGGATGAACACTGAAGCTTTCTTT.

A note on this clone: At one of its ends the junction is not consistent with the germline gene, which may arise from a read error. The genes are TRBV5-6 and TRBJ2-2; D is possibly TRBD2 (5 bases). Germline values: CDR1 SGHDT, CDR2 YYEEEE. The CDR3 has 15 residues. The CDR3 DNA reads TGTGCCAGCAGCCCTGGATACAGCGTCTCCGGGGAGCTGTCTTTT. Its translation: CASSPGYSVSGELSF. Variable domain in full (rest from reference TRBV5-6 and TRBJ2-2): DAGVTQSPTHLIKTRGQQVTLRCSPKSGHDTVSWYQQALGQGPQFIFQYYEEEERQRGNFPDRFSGHQFPNYSSELNVNALLLGDSALYLCASSPGYSVSGELSFGEGSRLTVL.

In its sample, this clone was seen many times. This may be a read error: a much more frequent sequence differs by one nucleotide. The V call is TRBV27, the J call TRBJ2-7; D is unresolved. Germline values: CDR1 MNHEY, CDR2 SMNVEV (reference sequence). This CDR3 has 11 amino acids. Deletions cut 1 base from V and 6 bases from J, with 4 bases between. The CDR3 region is CASSLWSEQYF. The CDR3, as DNA: TGTGCCAGCAGTTTATGGTCCGAGCAGTACTTC.